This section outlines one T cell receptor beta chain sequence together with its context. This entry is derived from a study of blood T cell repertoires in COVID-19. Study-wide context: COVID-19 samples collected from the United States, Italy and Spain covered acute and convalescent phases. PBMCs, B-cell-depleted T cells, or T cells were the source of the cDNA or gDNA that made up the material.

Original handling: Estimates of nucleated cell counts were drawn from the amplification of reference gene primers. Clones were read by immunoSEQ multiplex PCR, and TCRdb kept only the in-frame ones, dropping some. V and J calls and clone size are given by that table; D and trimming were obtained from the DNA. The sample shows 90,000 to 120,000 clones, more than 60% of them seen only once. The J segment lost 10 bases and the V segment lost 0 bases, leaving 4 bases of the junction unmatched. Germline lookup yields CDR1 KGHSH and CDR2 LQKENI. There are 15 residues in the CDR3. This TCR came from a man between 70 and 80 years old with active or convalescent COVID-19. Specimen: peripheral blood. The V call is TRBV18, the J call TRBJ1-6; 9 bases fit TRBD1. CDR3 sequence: CASSPPDRGRSPLHF. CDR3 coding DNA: TGTGCCAGCTCACCACCGGACAGGGGTAGATCACCCCTCCACTTT.